The 2 T cell receptor beta chains below were found in one sample sequenced in a study of cytomegalovirus exposure and HLA in healthy donors. Clones were read by immunoSEQ multiplex PCR, and TCRdb kept only the in-frame ones, dropping some. In the table there are about 120,000 clones, about nine tenths of which are singletons. What was sequenced was PBMCs. These receptors originate from a man between 18 and 35 years old in good health and CMV-seropositive.

The chain employs TRBV5-1 and TRBJ1-2, with D unresolved. The CDR3 runs 11 residues. In germline, CDR1 is SGHRS, CDR2 YFSETQ. The germline V and J ends were trimmed by 0 bases and 10 bases, with 7 bases remaining between them. DNA of the CDR3: TGCGCCAGCAGCTTGGCAGGATTCTACACCTTC. Amino acids: CASSLAGFYTF.

The V and J genes are TRBV7-2 and TRBJ2-7; TRBD1 might be the D (6 bases). The CDR3 is made up of 15 amino acids. With 5 bases removed from V and 3 bases from J, the gap between germline ends came to 17 bases. Germline V gives CDR1 SGHTA, CDR2 FQGNSA. CDR3 sequence: CASSPFEGRGYEQYF. CDR3 nucleotide sequence: TGTGCCAGCAGCCCCTTTGAGGGCAGGGGCTACGAGCAGTACTTC.